This TCR beta chain derives from a study of response to subunit inactivated influenza vaccine. Whole-study findings and limits: Every seasonal influenza vaccination brings in few new T cells, the authors suggested.

On this clonotype itself: What it recognizes is unknown.

Germline-derived CDR1 and CDR2 are SEHNR and FQNEAQ (reference sequence). The CDR3 runs 15 residues. The V and J ends lost 4 bases and 5 bases, in that order; junction bases with no gene match: 7. A single record per CDR3 protein comes from TCRdb applying MiXCR to the RT-PCR reads. This table has roughly 570,000 distinct CDR3 sequences, 10% to 15% appearing once. The J gene is TRBJ2-2, the V gene TRBV7-9, with 7 bases that match TRBD1. Sample: PBMCs from blood, taken about 40 days after vaccination. This sequence was found in a man aged 50-60 years who received an inactivated influenza vaccine. CDR3 nucleotides: TGTGCCAGCAGCTCTCCATTACAGGGGACCGGGGAGCTGTTTTTT. It yields the protein CASSSPLQGTGELFF.